The clone carrying this T cell receptor beta chain was observed a handful of times. Its cognate antigen is unknown. This entry is derived from a study of Graves' ophthalmopathy and Graves' hyperthyroidism. Findings and caveats of the study: Most expanded thyroid clonotypes above 0.001 frequency also appeared in blood. Both a roughly 64% sensitivity and an approximately 72% specificity characterized the model's predictions of ophthalmopathy progression. Sensitivity reached roughly 90% and specificity 81.08% for a 13-signature model separating ophthalmopathy from stable hyperthyroidism.

Moderate-to-severe activity, CAS at least 3, NOSPECS at least 4 and duration under 3 months characterized donors with ophthalmopathy. Amplifying from RNA transcripts, the study obtained TCR beta CDR3 regions. Second-round multiplex PCR came after first-round RT-PCR with HTBI primers. TCRdb re-analysed the multiplex PCR reads in MiXCR, keeping a single row per CDR3 protein. The data hold almost 750,000 distinct CDR3 sequences, with 40% observed a single time. This CDR3 spans 14 amino acids. Trimming left V 3 bases short and J 7 bases short, with 10 bases between. Sequencing was carried out using peripheral blood. The origin of this receptor is an adult man with Graves' ophthalmopathy. J is TRBJ1-6 and V is TRBV12-3 or TRBV12-4; the D gene is possibly TRBD1 (6 bases). The CDR3 here is CASSFRTANSPLHF. Here the CDR3 DNA reads TGTGCCAGCAGTTTTCGGACAGCCAATTCACCCCTCCACTTT.